One and the same sample provided the 27 T cell receptor beta chains below, sequenced in a study of early T cells in non-severe SARS-CoV-2 infection. TCRdb redid the calling of the 5' RACE reads with MiXCR, one entry per CDR3 protein. Here the sample spans tens of thousands of distinct CDR3 sequences, 15% to 20% being singletons. The sample consisted of whole blood, taken at baseline. The receptors here all came from an adult who was a healthcare worker with PCR-confirmed SARS-CoV-2 infection or an uninfected control (not recorded which).

V usage is TRBV28 and J usage is TRBJ2-6; TRBD2 aligns across 10 bases. Trimming removed 6 bases from V and 0 bases from J; junction bases left unmatched: 8. This CDR3 has 18 amino acids. Germline CDR1 MDHEN, CDR2 SYDVKM. The CDR3 sequence is CASSPRTSGVSGANVLTF. CDR3 bases: TGTGCCAGCAGCCCCCGGACTAGCGGCGTCTCTGGGGCCAACGTCCTGACTTTC.

This chain uses TRBV6-6 with TRBJ2-1; 13 bases are a match to TRBD2. V dropped 6 bases and J dropped 9; count of bases not matched to a gene: 14. Germline V gene sequence: CDR1 MNHNY, CDR2 SVGAGI (reference sequence). The CDR3 extends over 17 amino acids. CDR3 nucleotide sequence: TGTGCCAGCAGCCCCCCTATCGGACTAGCGGGAGTGGGTGAGCAGTTCTTC. It yields the protein CASSPPIGLAGVGEQFF.

The chain couples TRBV3-1 to TRBJ1-1, with D possibly being TRBD1 (5 bases). V gave up 3 bases and J gave up 4 bases, with 9 bases separating them. The germline V gene has CDR1 LGHDT and CDR2 YNNKEL (reference sequence). The CDR3 spans 13 residues. The CDR3 region is CASSQGQATEAFF. CDR3 DNA: TGTGCCAGCAGCCAGGGGCAGGCCACTGAAGCTTTCTTT. Together with reference TRBV3-1 and TRBJ1-1, the CDR3 gives the full variable domain: DTAVSQTPKYLVTQMGNDKSIKCEQNLGHDTMYWYKQDSKKFLKIMFSYNNKELIINETVPNRFSPKSPDKAHLNLHINSLELGDSAVYFCASSQGQATEAFFGQGTRLTVV.

This clonotype was observed a few times. This sequence joins TRBV27 and TRBJ2-7; possibly TRBD2 for D (6 bases). V gave up 5 bases and J gave up 5 bases, with 16 bases separating them. Per the germline V gene, CDR1 is MNHEY and CDR2 is SMNVEV (reference sequence). The CDR3 has 14 amino acids. The CDR3 DNA is TGTGCCAGCAGTCCTAACCGGGGGTCGGACGAGCAGTACTTC. This codes for CASSPNRGSDEQYF.

The chain is built from TRBV20-1 and TRBJ2-7; D gene ambiguous. Trimming took 6 bases from V and 3 from J, leaving 15 bases between them. Germline V gives CDR1 DFQATT, CDR2 SNEGSKA (reference sequence). The CDR3 runs to 13 residues. The CDR3 DNA sequence: TGCAGTGCCCCAGCGAGATTCCTCTACGAGCAGTACTTC. Amino acid sequence: CSAPARFLYEQYF.

The rearrangement uses TRBV7-9 and TRBJ2-6; D perhaps matches TRBD1 (6 bases). V was shortened by 2 bases and J by 2 bases, with 10 bases between the two germline ends. This CDR3 comprises 16 residues. Germline loops: CDR1 SEHNR, CDR2 FQNEAQ (reference sequence). The CDR3 nucleotides read TGTGCCAGCAGCTTAAGTTACAGGGCTGGGGCCAACGTCCTGACTTTC. Translation: CASSLSYRAGANVLTF.

This clonotype was counted a few times. This chain uses TRBV28 with TRBJ1-6; no firm D call. Trimming shortened V by 2 bases and J by 7 bases, and 6 bases separated the two germline ends. The germline CDR1 and CDR2 sequences are MDHEN and SYDVKM. This CDR3 spans 13 amino acids. CDR3 nucleotide sequence: TGTGCCAGCAGTTTAGTAGGGAATTCACCCCTCCACTTT. Protein: CASSLVGNSPLHF.

In its sample, this clonotype was seen a few times. Here the CDR3 reads CASSPPYRENYNEQFF. In DNA form, the CDR3 reads TGTGCCAGCAGTCCCCCGTACAGGGAAAACTACAATGAGCAGTTCTTC. This sequence joins TRBV27 and TRBJ2-1; tentatively, D is TRBD1 (6 bases). Between the trimmed V and J ends, which lost 5 bases and 3 bases, there was a span of 17 bases. Germline CDR1 and CDR2: MNHEY and SMNVEV (reference sequence). The CDR3 contains 16 residues.

This clonotype was detected only a few times. The rearrangement uses TRBV7-2 and TRBJ2-5; 10 bases align to TRBD2. Germline V gene lookup returns CDR1 SGHTA and CDR2 FQGNSA. V trimming: 2 bases; J trimming: 3 bases; junction bases outside the gene matches: 12. The CDR3 spans 18 residues. CDR3 nucleotide sequence: TGTGCCAGCAGCTTAAGGGTGGGATTGGGGACTAGCGAAGAGACCCAGTACTTC. Encoded protein: CASSLRVGLGTSEETQYF.

The chain uses TRBV19 and TRBJ2-3; TRBD1 aligns across 8 bases. The CDR3 runs 16 residues. Germline V gene lookup returns CDR1 LNHDA and CDR2 SQIVND (reference sequence). V shed 0 bases and J 4 bases; nucleotides not matched to a gene: 6. CDR3 sequence: CASSIDTAGGSDTQYF. CDR3 coding DNA: TGTGCCAGTAGTATAGATACCGCAGGGGGCTCAGATACGCAGTATTTT.

This clonotype was seen more than once but under ten times. The chain links TRBV18 to TRBJ2-1, with 11 nucleotides matching TRBD2. J lost 3 bases, V lost 5 bases, and 0 bases had no gene match. From germline, CDR1 is KGHSH and CDR2 LQKENI. The CDR3 runs 14 residues. CDR3 nucleotides: TGTGCCAGCTCAGGACTAGCGGGCTACAATGAGCAGTTCTTC. Its translation: CASSGLAGYNEQFF.

This clonotype has only one observation. This chain connects TRBV6-2 or TRBV6-3 to TRBJ2-7, with D unclear. Per germline, CDR1 MNHEY and CDR2 SVGEGT. With 4 bases removed from V and 3 bases from J, the gap between germline ends came to 16 bases. The CDR3 consists of 15 residues. The DNA for the CDR3 is TGTGCCAGCAGTTTCACCCGAAGCCTCCACTACGAGCAGTACTTC. This codes for CASSFTRSLHYEQYF.

J is TRBJ2-1 and V is TRBV20-1; 13 bases agree with TRBD2. This CDR3 is 20 amino acids long. After removal of 3 bases from V and 6 bases from J, the junction contained 20 bases not matched to a gene. In germline, CDR1 is DFQATT, CDR2 SNEGSKA (reference sequence). CDR3 nucleotide sequence: TGCAGTGCTAGCAAACTACCGGGACTAGCGGGATCTTTCCACATCAATGAGCAGTTCTTC. It is translated as CSASKLPGLAGSFHINEQFF.

This clonotype was counted ten times or more. The chain carries TRBV28 and TRBJ2-3, with 8 bases that match TRBD2. In germline, CDR1 is MDHEN, CDR2 SYDVKM. Trimming cost V 5 bases and J 6 bases; bases outside gene matches: 13. The CDR3 is 16 amino acids. CDR3 coding DNA: TGTGCCAGCAGTATACCGAGCGGGAGCTCATTGGATACGCAGTATTTT. It yields the protein CASSIPSGSSLDTQYF.

This clonotype was detected only a few times. The V call is TRBV11-2, the J call TRBJ2-1; D might be TRBD1 (8 bases). Germline assignment: CDR1 SGHAT and CDR2 FQNNGV. Trimming removed 4 bases at V and 12 bases at J, with 22 bases between. The CDR3 runs to 15 residues. CDR3 residues: CASSSKQGGEKVQFF. The CDR3, as DNA: TGTGCCAGCAGCTCCAAACAGGGGGGGGAGAAAGTGCAGTTCTTC.

The chain's CDR3 is CASSRWEYGELFF. The CDR3 DNA follows: TGTGCCAGCAGCCGTTGGGAGTACGGGGAGCTGTTTTTT. The V call is TRBV7-9, the J call TRBJ2-2; D may be TRBD2 (5 bases). The CDR3 length is 13 residues. V lost 5 bases to trimming and J lost 7 bases, with 11 bases between them. Germline CDR1 reads SEHNR; CDR2 reads FQNEAQ (reference sequence).

This chain links TRBV12-3 or TRBV12-4 with TRBJ2-1, with 7 bases that match TRBD1. The CDR3 is made up of 16 amino acids. V trimming: 6 bases; J trimming: 9 bases; junction bases outside the gene matches: 17. The CDR3: CASSNPSGTGDGEQFF. In nucleotides, the CDR3 is TGTGCCAGCAGCAACCCCTCCGGAACAGGGGATGGTGAGCAGTTCTTC.

The sample holds many counts of this clonotype. J is TRBJ1-2 and V is TRBV15; no firm D call. V gave up 1 base and J gave up 4 bases, with 13 bases separating them. This CDR3 comprises 15 residues. The germline CDR1 and CDR2 sequences are LNHNV and YYDKDF (reference sequence). In DNA form, the CDR3 reads TGTGCCACCAGCAGAGCCGTTGGACTCAGCTATGGCTACACCTTC. Protein: CATSRAVGLSYGYTF.

There are a few counts of this clonotype. This chain joins TRBV20-1 and TRBJ2-1; 9 nucleotides line up with TRBD2. The CDR3 contains 13 residues. Germline V gene sequence: CDR1 DFQATT, CDR2 SNEGSKA (reference sequence). The junction had 6 bases not matched to a gene; V was cut back by 7 bases and J by 5 bases. CDR3 region: CSVSAGGDNEQFF. The CDR3 coding sequence is TGCAGTGTGTCTGCGGGAGGGGACAATGAGCAGTTCTTC.

This clonotype was counted only a few times. This chain links TRBV4-1 with TRBJ2-1; 10 bases match TRBD2. This CDR3 spans 16 amino acids. With V trimmed by 3 bases and J by 4 bases, 6 bases remained unmatched. Germline CDR1 is MGHRA and CDR2 is YSYEKL. In DNA, the CDR3 is TGCGCCAGCAGCCAGCAACTAGCGGGGCGGTACAATGAGCAGTTCTTC. This translates into CASSQQLAGRYNEQFF.

This clonotype was seen a handful of times. The chain combines TRBV4-3 with TRBJ2-3, with D possibly matching TRBD1 (5 bases). V lost 3 bases and J 2 bases, leaving 9 bases between the germline ends. CDR3 length: 14 residues. CDR1 is LGHNA, CDR2 YSLEER, per germline. This CDR3 reads CASSQGLNTDTQYF. The CDR3 nucleotides read TGCGCCAGCAGCCAGGGGCTGAACACAGATACGCAGTATTTT.

This clonotype came up a few times. This rearrangement joins TRBV5-4 to TRBJ1-4, with TRBD1 matching 9 bases. Germline V gene data show CDR1 as SGHNT and CDR2 as YYREEE (reference sequence). After removal of 2 bases from V and 6 bases from J, the junction contained 5 bases not matched to a gene. The CDR3 covers 15 residues. The CDR3 is CASSFKQGADEKLFF. Written as DNA, the CDR3 is TGTGCCAGCAGCTTTAAACAGGGGGCGGATGAAAAACTGTTTTTT.

V is TRBV7-9 and J is TRBJ2-5, with TRBD2 matching over 11 bases. Germline loops: CDR1 SEHNR, CDR2 FQNEAQ (reference sequence). Trimming cost V 5 bases and J 5 bases; bases outside gene matches: 10. There are 16 residues in the CDR3. The DNA of the CDR3 is TGTGCCAGCAGCCAATATAGCGGGAGGGCCAGCGAGACCCAGTACTTC. This codes for CASSQYSGRASETQYF.

This chain uses TRBV7-9 with TRBJ2-1; 12 bases fit TRBD2. CDR3 length equals 17 residues. Germline trimming cut 4 bases from V and 10 bases from J; bases unmatched to any gene: 14. Germline CDR1 SEHNR, CDR2 FQNEAQ (reference sequence). The CDR3 DNA follows: TGTGCCAGCAGCTCCCGACTAGCGGGAGAGATTTTCAAAGAGCAGTTCTTC. It specifies CASSSRLAGEIFKEQFF.

This clonotype showed up many times. The V and J genes are TRBV11-2 and TRBJ2-1; tentative D call: TRBD2 (6 bases). CDR3 size: 14 residues. With 2 bases removed from V and 7 bases from J, the gap between germline ends came to 12 bases. The germline V gene encodes CDR1 SGHAT and CDR2 FQNNGV. CDR3 region: CASSLPTEGNEQFF. In nucleotides, the CDR3 is TGTGCCAGCAGCTTACCCACGGAGGGAAATGAGCAGTTCTTC.

This clonotype was observed many times. The chain employs TRBV24-1 and TRBJ2-5; D is uncertain. Germline CDR1 KGHDR, CDR2 SFDVKD. Trimming removed 11 bases at V and 5 bases at J, with 23 bases between. This CDR3 contains 15 residues. As DNA, the CDR3 is TGTGCCATCCTGATTTGGCGACGGTATTTGGAGACCCAGTACTTC. Translating gives CAILIWRRYLETQYF.

The chain links TRBV15 to TRBJ2-1; D gene ambiguous. Germline-derived CDR1 and CDR2 are LNHNV and YYDKDF (reference sequence). The ends were cut back, 1 base at V and 4 bases at J, with 11 bases in the middle. The CDR3 is 15 residues long. CDR3 sequence reads: CATSRVPTGYNEQFF. The CDR3 DNA follows: TGTGCCACCAGCAGAGTACCCACTGGTTACAATGAGCAGTTCTTC.